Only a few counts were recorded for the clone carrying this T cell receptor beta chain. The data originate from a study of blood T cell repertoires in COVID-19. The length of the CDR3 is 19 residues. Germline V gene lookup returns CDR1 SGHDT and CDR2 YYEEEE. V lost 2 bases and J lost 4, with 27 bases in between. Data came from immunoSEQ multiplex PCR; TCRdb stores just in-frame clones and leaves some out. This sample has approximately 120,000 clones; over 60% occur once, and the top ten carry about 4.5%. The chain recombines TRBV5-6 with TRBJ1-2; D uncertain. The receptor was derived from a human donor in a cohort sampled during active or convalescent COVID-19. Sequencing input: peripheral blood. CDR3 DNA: TGTGCCAGCAGCTTTGGGAGGTGGGCAGATAACTACATCCGCTATGGCTACACCTTC. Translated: CASSFGRWADNYIRYGYTF.